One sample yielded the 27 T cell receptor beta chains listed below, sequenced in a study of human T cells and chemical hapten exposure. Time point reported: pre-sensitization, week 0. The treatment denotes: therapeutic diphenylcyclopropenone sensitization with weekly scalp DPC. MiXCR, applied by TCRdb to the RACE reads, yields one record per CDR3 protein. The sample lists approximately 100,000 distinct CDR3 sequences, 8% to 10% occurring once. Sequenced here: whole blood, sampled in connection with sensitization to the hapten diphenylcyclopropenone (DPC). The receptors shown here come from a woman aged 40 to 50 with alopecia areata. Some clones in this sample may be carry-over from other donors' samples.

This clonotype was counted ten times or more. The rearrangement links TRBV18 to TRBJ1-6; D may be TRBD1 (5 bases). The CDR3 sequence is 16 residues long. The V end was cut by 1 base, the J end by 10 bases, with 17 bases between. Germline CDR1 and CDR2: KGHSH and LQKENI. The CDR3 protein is CASSPRLAGPDSPLHF. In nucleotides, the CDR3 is TGTGCCAGCTCACCACGCTTAGCAGGGCCGGACTCACCCCTCCACTTT.

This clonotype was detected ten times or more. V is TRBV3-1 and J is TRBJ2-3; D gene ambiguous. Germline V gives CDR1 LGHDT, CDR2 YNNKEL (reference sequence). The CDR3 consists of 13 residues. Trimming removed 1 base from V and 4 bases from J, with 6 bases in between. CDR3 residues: CASSQVVPDTQYF. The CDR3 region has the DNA TGTGCCAGCAGCCAAGTGGTCCCAGATACGCAGTATTTT.

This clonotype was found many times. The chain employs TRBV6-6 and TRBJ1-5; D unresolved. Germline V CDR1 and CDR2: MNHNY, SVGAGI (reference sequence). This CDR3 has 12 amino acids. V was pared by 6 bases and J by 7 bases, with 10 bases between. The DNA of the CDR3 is TGTGCCAGCAGGATTGGAGAGCAGCCCCAGCATTTT. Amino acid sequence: CASRIGEQPQHF.

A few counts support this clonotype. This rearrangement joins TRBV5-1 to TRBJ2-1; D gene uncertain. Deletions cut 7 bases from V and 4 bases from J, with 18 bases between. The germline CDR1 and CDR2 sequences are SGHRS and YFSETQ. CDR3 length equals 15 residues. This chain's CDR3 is CASVPGTEMYNEQFF. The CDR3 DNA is TGCGCCAGCGTCCCTGGCACAGAAATGTACAATGAGCAGTTCTTC.

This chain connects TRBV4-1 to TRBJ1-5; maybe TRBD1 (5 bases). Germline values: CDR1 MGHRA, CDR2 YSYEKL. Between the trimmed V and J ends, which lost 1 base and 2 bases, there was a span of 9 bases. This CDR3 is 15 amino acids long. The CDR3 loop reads CASSQAGGGNQPQHF. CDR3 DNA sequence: TGCGCCAGCAGCCAAGCGGGGGGAGGCAATCAGCCCCAGCATTTT.

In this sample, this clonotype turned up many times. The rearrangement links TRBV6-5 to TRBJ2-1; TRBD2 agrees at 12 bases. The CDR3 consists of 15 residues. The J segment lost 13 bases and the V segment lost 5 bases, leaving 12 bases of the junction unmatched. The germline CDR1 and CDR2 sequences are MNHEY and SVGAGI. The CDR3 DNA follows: TGTGCCAGCAGTAGCTCTAGCGGGGGGGCGTGGGGACAGTTCTTC. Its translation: CASSSSSGGAWGQFF.

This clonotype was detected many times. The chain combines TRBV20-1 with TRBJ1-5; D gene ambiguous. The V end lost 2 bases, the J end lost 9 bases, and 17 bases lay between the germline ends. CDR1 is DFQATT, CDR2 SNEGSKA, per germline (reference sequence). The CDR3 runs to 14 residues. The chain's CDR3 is CSARTHIGGAPQHF. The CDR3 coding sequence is TGCAGTGCTAGAACCCACATCGGAGGAGCGCCCCAGCATTTT.

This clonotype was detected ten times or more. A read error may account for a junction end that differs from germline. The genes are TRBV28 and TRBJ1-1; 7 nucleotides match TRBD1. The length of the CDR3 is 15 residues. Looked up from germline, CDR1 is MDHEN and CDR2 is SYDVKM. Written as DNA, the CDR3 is TGTGCCAGCAGGCAAAGGACAGGCGTGAACACTGAAGTTTTCTTT. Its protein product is CASRQRTGVNTEVFF.

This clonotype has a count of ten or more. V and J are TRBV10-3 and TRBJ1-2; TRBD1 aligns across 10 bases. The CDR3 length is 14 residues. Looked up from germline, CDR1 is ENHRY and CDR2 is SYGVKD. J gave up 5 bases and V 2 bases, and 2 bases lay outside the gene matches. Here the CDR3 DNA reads TGTGCCATCAGTGAGGCGGGACAGGGGTATGGCTACACCTTC. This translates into CAISEAGQGYGYTF.

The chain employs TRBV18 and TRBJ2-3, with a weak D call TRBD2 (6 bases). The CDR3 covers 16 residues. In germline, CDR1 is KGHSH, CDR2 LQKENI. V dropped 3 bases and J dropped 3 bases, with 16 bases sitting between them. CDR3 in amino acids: CASSPMQGGATDTQYF. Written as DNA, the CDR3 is TGTGCCAGCTCACCGATGCAAGGAGGGGCAACAGATACGCAGTATTTT.

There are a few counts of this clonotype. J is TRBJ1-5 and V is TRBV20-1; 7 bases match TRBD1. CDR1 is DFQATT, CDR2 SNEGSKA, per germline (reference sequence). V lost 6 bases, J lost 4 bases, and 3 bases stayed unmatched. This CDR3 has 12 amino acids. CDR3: CSAIQGNQPQHF. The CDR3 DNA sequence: TGCAGTGCCATACAGGGGAATCAGCCCCAGCATTTT.

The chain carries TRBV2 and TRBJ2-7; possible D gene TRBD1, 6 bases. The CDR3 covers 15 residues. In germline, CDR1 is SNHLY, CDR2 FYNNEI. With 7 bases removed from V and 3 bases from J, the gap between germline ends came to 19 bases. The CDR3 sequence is CASKTTGRGFYEQYF. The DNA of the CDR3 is TGTGCCAGCAAAACCACAGGGAGAGGGTTCTACGAGCAGTACTTC.

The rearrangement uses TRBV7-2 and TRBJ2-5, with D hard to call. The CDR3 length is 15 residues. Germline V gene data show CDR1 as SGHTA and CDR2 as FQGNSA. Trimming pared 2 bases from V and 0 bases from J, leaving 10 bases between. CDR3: CASSLNIVYQETQYF. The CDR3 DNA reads TGTGCCAGCAGCTTAAACATAGTGTACCAAGAGACCCAGTACTTC. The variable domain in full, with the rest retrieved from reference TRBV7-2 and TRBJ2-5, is GAGVSQSPSNKVTEKGKDVELRCDPISGHTALYWYRQSLGQGLEFLIYFQGNSAPDKSGLPSDRFSAERTGGSVSTLTIQRTQQEDSAVYLCASSLNIVYQETQYFGPGTRLLVL.

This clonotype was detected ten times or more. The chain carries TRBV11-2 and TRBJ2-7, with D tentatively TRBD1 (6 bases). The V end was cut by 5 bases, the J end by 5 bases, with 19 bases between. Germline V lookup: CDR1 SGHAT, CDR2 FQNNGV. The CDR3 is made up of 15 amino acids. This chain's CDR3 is CASSPYPGAVDEQYF. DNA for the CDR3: TGTGCCAGCAGCCCTTACCCAGGGGCCGTTGACGAGCAGTACTTC.

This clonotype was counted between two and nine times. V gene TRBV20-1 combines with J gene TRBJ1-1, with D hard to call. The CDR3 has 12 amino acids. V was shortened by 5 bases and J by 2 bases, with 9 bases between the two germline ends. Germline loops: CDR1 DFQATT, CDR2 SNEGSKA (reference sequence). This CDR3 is CSAEWGNTEAFF. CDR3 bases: TGCAGTGCTGAATGGGGAAACACTGAAGCTTTCTTT.

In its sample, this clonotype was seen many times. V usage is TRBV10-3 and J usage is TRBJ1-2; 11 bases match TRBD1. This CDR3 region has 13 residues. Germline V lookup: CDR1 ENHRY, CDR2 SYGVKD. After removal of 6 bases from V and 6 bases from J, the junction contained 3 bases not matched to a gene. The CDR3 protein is CAIRDRGLDGYTF. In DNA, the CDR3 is TGTGCCATCAGGGACAGGGGGCTAGATGGCTACACCTTC.

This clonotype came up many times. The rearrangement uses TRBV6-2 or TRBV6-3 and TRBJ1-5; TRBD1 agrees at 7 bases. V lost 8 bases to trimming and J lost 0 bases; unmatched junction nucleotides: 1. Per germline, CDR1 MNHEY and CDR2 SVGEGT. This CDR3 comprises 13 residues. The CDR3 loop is CASQGDSNQPQHF. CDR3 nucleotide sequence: TGTGCCAGCCAGGGGGATAGCAATCAGCCCCAGCATTTT.

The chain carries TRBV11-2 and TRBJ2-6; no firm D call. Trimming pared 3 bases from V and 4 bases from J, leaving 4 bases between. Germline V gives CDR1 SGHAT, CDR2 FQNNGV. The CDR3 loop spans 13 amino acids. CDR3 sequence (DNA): TGTGCCAGCAGCTTCGCAGGGGCCAACGTCCTGACTTTC. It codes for CASSFAGANVLTF. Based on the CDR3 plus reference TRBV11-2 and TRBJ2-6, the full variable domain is EAGVAQSPRYKIIEKRQSVAFWCNPISGHATLYWYQQILGQGPKLLIQFQNNGVVDDSQLPKDRFSAERLKGVDSTLKIQPAKLEDSAVYLCASSFAGANVLTFGAGSRLTVL.

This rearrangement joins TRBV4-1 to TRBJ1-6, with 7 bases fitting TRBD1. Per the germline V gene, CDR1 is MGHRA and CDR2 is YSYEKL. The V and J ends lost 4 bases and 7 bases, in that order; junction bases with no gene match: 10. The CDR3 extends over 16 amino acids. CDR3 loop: CASSLSGQSLNSPLHF. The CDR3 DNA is TGCGCCAGCAGCCTATCGGGACAGAGCCTCAATTCACCCCTCCACTTT.

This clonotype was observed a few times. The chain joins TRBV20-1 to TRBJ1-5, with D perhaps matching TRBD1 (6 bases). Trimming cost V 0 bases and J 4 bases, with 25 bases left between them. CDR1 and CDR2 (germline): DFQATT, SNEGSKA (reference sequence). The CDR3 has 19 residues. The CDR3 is CSARDPFSGARATNQPQHF. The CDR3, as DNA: TGCAGTGCTAGAGACCCCTTCTCAGGGGCCCGTGCCACAAATCAGCCCCAGCATTTT.

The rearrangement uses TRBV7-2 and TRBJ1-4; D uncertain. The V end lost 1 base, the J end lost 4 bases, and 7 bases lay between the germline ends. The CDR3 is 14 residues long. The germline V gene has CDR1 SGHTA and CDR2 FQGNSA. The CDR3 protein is CASSLEGVNEKLFF. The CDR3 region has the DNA TGTGCCAGCAGCTTAGAGGGAGTTAATGAAAAACTGTTTTTT.

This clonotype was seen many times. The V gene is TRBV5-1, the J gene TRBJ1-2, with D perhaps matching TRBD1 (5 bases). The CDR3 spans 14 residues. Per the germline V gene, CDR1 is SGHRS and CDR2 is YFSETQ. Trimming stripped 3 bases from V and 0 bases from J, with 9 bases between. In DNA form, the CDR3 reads TGCGCCAGCAGCTCCGGGACCCCTAACTATGGCTACACCTTC. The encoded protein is CASSSGTPNYGYTF.

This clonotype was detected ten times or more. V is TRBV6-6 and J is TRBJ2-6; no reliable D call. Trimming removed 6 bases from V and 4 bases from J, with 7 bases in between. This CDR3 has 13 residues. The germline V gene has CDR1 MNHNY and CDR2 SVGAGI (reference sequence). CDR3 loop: CASSQAGANVLTF. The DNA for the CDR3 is TGTGCCAGCAGCCAGGCGGGGGCCAACGTCCTGACTTTC.

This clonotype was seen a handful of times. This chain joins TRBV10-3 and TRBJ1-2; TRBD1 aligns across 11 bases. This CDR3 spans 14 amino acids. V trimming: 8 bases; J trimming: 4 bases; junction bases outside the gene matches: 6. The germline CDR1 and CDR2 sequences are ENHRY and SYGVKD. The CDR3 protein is CAIRTGGIGYGYTF. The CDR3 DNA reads TGTGCCATCCGGACAGGGGGCATTGGCTATGGCTACACCTTC.

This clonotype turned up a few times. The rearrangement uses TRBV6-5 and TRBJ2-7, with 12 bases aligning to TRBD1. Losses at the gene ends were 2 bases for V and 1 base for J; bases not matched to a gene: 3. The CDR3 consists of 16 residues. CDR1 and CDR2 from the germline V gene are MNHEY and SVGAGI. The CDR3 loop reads CASSYRGQGASYEQYF. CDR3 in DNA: TGTGCCAGCAGTTACCGGGGACAGGGGGCATCCTACGAGCAGTACTTC.

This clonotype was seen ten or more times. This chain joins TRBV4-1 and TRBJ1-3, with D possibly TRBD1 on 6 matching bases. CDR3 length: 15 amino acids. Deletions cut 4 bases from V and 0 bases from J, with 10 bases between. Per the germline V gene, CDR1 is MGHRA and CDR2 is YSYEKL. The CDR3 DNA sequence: TGCGCCAGCAGCCGAGGACAGATCTCTGGAAACACCATATATTTT. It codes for CASSRGQISGNTIYF.

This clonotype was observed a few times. In DNA, the CDR3 is TGCAGTGCTAGAGATCACAGTAATCAGCCCCAGCATTTT. Protein: CSARDHSNQPQHF. The J gene is TRBJ1-5, the V gene TRBV20-1, with D unresolved. V was trimmed by 0 bases and J by 4 bases, leaving 7 bases between them. The CDR3 extends over 13 amino acids. Per germline, CDR1 DFQATT and CDR2 SNEGSKA (reference sequence).